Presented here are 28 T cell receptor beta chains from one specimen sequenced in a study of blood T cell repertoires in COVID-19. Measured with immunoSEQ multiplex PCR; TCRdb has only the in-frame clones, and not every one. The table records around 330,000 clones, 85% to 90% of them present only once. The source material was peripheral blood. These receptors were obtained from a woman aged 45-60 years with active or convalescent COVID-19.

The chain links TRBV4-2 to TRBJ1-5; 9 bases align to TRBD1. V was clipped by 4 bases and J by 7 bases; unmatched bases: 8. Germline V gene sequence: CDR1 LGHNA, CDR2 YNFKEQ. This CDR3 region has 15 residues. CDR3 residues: CASSPTTGGEQPQHF. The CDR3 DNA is TGTGCCAGCAGCCCGACGACAGGGGGGGAACAGCCCCAGCATTTT.

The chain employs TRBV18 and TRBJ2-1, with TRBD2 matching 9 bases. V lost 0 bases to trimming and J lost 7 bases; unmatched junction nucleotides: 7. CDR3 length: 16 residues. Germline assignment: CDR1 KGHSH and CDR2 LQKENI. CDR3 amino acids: CASSPPGLAGWNEQFF. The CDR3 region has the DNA TGTGCCAGCTCACCACCGGGGCTAGCGGGGTGGAATGAGCAGTTCTTC.

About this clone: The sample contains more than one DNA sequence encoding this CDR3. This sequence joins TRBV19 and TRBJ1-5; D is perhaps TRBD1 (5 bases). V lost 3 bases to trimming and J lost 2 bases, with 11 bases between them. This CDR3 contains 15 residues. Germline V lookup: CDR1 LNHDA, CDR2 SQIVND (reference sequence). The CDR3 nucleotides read TGTGCCAGTAGTATTAGCGGGGGTGGCAATCAGCCCCAGCATTTT. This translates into CASSISGGGNQPQHF.

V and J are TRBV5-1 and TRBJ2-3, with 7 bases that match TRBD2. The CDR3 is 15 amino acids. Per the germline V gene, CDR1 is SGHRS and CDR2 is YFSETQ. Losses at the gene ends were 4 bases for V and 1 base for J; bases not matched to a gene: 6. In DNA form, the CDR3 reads TGCGCCAGCAGCCCGGGAGGCGACCGCACAGATACGCAGTATTTT. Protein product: CASSPGGDRTDTQYF.

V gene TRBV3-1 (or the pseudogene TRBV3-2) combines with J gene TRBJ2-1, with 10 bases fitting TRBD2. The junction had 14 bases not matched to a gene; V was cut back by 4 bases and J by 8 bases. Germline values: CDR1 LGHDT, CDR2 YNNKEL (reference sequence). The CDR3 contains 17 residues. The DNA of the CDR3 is TGTGCCAGCAGCCCTAGGGTTCTAGCGGGAGAAAGGGATGAGCAGTTCTTC. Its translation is CASSPRVLAGERDEQFF.

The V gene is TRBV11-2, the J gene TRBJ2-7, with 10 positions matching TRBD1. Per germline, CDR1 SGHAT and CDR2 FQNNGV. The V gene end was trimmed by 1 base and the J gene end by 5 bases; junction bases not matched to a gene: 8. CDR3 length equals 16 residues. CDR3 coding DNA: TGTGCCAGCAGCTTAGCGGGACAGGGGATGAGCGACGAGCAGTACTTC. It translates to CASSLAGQGMSDEQYF.

The CDR3 DNA follows: TGTGCCAGCAGAGGGGACAGGGCGGATGGCTACACCTTC. As protein: CASRGDRADGYTF. The gene calls are TRBV6-5 and TRBJ1-2; 9 bases line up with TRBD1. This CDR3 has 13 amino acids. Trimming removed 6 bases from V and 6 bases from J; junction bases left unmatched: 5. Germline-derived CDR1 and CDR2 are MNHEY and SVGAGI.

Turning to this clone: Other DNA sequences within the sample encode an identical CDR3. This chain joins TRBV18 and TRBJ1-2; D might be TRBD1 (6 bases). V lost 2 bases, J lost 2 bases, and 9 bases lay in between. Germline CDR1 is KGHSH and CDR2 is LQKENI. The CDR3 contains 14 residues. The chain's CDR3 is CASSPGQGNYGYTF. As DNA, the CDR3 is TGTGCCAGCTCACCAGGGCAGGGGAACTATGGCTACACCTTC.

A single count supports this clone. Here the CDR3 reads CAWKSETSEQYF. Written as DNA, the CDR3 is TGTGCCTGGAAATCGGAAACTAGCGAGCAGTACTTC. This sequence joins TRBV30 and TRBJ2-7, with D perhaps TRBD2 (5 bases). Germline-derived CDR1 and CDR2 are GTSNPN and SVGIG (reference sequence). Trimming cost V 4 bases and J 6 bases, with 13 bases left between them. The CDR3 has 12 residues.

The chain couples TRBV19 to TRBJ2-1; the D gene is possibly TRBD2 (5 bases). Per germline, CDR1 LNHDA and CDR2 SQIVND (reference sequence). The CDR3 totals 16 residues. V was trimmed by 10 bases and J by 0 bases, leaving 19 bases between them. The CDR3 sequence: CAIARRAGSSYNEQFF. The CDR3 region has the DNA TGTGCCATTGCCCGGCGGGCGGGCAGCTCCTACAATGAGCAGTTCTTC.

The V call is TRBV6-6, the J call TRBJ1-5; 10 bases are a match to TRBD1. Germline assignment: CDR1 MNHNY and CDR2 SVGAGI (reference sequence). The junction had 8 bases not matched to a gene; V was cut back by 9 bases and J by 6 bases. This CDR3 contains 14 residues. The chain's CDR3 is CASAGTGAGQPQHF. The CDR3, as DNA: TGTGCCAGTGCCGGGACAGGGGCGGGTCAGCCCCAGCATTTT.

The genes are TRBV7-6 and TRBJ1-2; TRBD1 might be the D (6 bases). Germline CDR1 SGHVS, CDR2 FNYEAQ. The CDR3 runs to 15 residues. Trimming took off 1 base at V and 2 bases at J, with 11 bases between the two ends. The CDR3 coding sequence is TGTGCCAGCAGCTTAGGCCAGGGGCTCAACTATGGCTACACCTTC. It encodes CASSLGQGLNYGYTF.

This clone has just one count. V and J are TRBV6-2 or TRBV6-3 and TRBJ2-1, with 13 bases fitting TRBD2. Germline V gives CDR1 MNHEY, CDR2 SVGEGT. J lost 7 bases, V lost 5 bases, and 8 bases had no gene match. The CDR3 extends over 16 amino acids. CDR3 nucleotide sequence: TGTGCCAGCAGTGACACACTAGCGGGGGGGCCGAATGAGCAGTTCTTC. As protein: CASSDTLAGGPNEQFF.

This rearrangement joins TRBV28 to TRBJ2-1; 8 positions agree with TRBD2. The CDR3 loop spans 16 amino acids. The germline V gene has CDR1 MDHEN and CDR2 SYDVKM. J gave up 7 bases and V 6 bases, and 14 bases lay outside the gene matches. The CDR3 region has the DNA TGTGCCAGCAGGCCATCAGGAGCGGGGGTGGAAAATGAGCAGTTCTTC. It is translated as CASRPSGAGVENEQFF.

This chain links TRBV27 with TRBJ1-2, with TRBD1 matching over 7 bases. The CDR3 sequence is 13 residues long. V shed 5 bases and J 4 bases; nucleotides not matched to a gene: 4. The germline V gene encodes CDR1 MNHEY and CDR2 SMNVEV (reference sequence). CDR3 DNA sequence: TGTGCCAGCAGTCCGCGGGACAGCTATGGCTACACCTTC. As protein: CASSPRDSYGYTF.

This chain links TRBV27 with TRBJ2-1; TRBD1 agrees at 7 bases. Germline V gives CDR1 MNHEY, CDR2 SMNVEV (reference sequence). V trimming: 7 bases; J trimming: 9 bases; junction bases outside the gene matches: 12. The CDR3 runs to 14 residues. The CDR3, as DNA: TGTGCCAGCACCTTTGAACAGGGGTCAAGTGAGCAGTTCTTC. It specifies CASTFEQGSSEQFF.

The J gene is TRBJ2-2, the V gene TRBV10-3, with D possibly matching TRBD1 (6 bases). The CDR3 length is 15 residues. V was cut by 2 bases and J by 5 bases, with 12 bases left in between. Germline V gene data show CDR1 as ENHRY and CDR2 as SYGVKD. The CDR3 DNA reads TGTGCCATCAGTGAGAGGGACACCGAGACCGGGGAGCTGTTTTTT. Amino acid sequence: CAISERDTETGELFF.

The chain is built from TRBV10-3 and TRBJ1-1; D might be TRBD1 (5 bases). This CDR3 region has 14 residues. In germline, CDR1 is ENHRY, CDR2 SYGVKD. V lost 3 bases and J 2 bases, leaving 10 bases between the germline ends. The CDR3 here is CAISDRGGNTEAFF. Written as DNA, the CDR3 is TGTGCCATCAGTGATCGGGGGGGTAACACTGAAGCTTTCTTT.

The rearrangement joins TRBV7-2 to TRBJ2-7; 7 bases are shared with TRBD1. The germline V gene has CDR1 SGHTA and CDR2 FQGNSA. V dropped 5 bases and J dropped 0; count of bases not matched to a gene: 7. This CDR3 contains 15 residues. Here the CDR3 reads CASSGQGTASYEQYF. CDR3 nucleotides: TGTGCCAGCAGCGGACAAGGGACAGCCTCCTACGAGCAGTACTTC.

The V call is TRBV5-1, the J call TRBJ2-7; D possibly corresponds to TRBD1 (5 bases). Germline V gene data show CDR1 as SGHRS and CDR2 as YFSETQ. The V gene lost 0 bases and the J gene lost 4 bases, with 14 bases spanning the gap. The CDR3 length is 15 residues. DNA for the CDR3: TGCGCCAGCAGCTTGGTGGTTAGGGGCTCTTACGAGCAGTACTTC. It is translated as CASSLVVRGSYEQYF.

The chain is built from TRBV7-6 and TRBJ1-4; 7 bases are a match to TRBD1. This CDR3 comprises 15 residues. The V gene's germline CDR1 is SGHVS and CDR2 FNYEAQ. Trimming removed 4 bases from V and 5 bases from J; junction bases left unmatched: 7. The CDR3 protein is CASSSGQTLNEKLFF. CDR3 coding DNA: TGTGCCAGCAGCTCGGGACAGACTTTAAATGAAAAACTGTTTTTT.

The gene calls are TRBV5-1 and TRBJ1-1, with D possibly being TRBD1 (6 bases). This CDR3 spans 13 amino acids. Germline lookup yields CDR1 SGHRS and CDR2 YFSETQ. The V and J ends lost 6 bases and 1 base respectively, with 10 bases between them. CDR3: CASNQQGNTEAFF. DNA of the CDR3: TGCGCCAGCAACCAACAGGGGAACACTGAAGCTTTCTTT.

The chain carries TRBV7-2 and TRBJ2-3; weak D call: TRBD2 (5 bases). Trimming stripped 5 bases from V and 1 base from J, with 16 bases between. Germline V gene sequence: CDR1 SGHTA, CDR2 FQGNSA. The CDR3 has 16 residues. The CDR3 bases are TGTGCCAGCAGCCAGAGGGCCGCCGTGGGCACAGATACGCAGTATTTT. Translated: CASSQRAAVGTDTQYF.

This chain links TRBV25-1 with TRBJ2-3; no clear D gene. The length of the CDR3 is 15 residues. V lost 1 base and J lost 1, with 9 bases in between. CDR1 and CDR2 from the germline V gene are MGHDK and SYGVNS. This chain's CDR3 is CASSEFGSRTDTQYF. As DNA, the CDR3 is TGTGCCAGCAGTGAATTTGGTAGCCGCACAGATACGCAGTATTTT.

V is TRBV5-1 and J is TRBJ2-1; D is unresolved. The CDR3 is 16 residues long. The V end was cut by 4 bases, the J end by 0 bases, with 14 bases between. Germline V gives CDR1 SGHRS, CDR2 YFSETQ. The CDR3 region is CASSLPLISSYNEQFF. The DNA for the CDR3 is TGCGCCAGCAGCCTCCCGCTCATTAGCTCCTACAATGAGCAGTTCTTC.

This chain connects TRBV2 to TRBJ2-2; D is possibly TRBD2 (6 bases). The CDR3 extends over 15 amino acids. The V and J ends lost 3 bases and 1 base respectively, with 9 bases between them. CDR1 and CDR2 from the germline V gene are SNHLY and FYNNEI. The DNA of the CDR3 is TGTGCCAGCAGTGACTCGCGGGAGAACACCGGGGAGCTGTTTTTT. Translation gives CASSDSRENTGELFF. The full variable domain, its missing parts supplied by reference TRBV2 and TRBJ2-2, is EPEVTQTPSHQVTQMGQEVILRCVPISNHLYFYWYRQILGQKVEFLVSFYNNEISEKSEIFDDQFSVERPDGSNFTLKIRSTKLEDSAMYFCASSDSRENTGELFFGEGSRLTVL.

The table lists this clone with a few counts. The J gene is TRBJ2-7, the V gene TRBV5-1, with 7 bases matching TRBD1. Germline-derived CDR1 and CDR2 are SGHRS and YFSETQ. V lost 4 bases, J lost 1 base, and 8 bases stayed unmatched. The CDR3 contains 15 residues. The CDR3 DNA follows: TGCGCCAGCAGCCGGACTGGACAGGAATCCTACGAGCAGTACTTC. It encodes CASSRTGQESYEQYF.

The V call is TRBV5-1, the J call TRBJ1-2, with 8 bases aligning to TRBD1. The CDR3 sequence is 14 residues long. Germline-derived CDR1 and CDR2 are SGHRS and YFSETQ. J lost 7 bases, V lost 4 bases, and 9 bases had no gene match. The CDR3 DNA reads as TGCGCCAGCAGCCACCCGGACAGGGCAGGTGGCTACACCTTC. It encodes CASSHPDRAGGYTF.